Sequencing of this T cell receptor (beta chain) was carried out in a study of beta chain features in type 1 diabetes (dated by TCRdb to 2017 to 2018). Study-level background: No differences in mean age, gender distribution, total cell number or subset yield were found between patients and healthy donors. A total of around 110,000,000 sorted cells were examined across all samples, and a strong correlation was observed between cell number per subset and RNA yield. The study compared the TCRB repertoires of sorted circulating CD4+ T cell subsets in recently diagnosed type 1 diabetes patients with those in matched healthy donors. Naive and central memory subsets were obtained from all 30 or so donors, but regulatory and stem cell-like memory subsets were isolated from only 8 patients and 8 healthy donors.

This clone was counted ten times or more. Its antigen is still unknown. No much larger clonotype is one base removed from it; base qualities were not supplied. All of the isolated RNA was reverse transcribed with the High Capacity cDNA Reverse Transcription Kit, so expressed TCRB transcripts were sequenced. Naive, central memory and regulatory T cell samples underwent deep immunoSEQ sequencing, averaging about 3.5 million total reads per sample. Sorted cells were lysed in RLT buffer, and RNA was extracted using DNase-treated RNeasy Micro or Mini kits according to cell number. Each cell subset was processed separately to prevent cross-contamination, with patient and healthy donor samples processed together. The immunoSEQ multiplex PCR was used to amplify TCRB sequences from cDNA, generating 87-bp fragments that spanned the CDR3 region. Sequencing of the amplicons was done on the Illumina HiSeq platform. As for the authors' bioinformatics: Synthetic template baselines were used to correct PCR bias computationally, reads within Hamming distance 2 were collapsed, and singletons that could not be merged were discarded. By aligning reads against IMGT, V, D and J genes, CDR3 length, and insertions or deletions at six rearrangement sites were assigned. Within each subset, clonotype counts were normalized to sorted cell number, after which true diversity and Gini coefficients were computed with the tcR R package. The overlap coefficient, calculated on TCRB nucleotide sequences, was used to quantify repertoire sharing. What TCRdb holds here is the immuneACCESS table cut down to in-frame rearrangements. Part of the clones is not present; checked against another copy, under half of the missing clones reflect an unresolved V gene, and the others are unexplained. V and J calls and clone size are given by that table; D and trimming were obtained from the DNA. For this sample the table gives over 300,000 clones, of which 9.3% were detected only once. The ten biggest clones cover 1% of the sample.

Each donor gave one peripheral blood draw, averaging approximately 120 mL, which was collected into heparinised tubes. A BD FACSAria II and a panel including CD45RO, CCR7, CD25, CD127, CD95 and CD27 were used to sort naive, central memory, regulatory and stem cell-like memory CD4+ T cells. A purity above 98% was achieved for all sorted populations. Right away, PBMCs were isolated by Lymphoprep density gradient centrifugation and were stained directly, with no culture step. To minimize batch effects, samples were stained and sorted in pairs, one healthy donor with one patient per experiment. Findings and caveats that apply to the study as a whole: At VDJ recombination sites, patients with type 1 diabetes made fewer insertions and deleted more nucleotides, a pattern implying thymic rearrangement abnormalities. Sequencing cDNA rather than genomic DNA could over-represent highly expressing activated cells, although activation and CD3 levels did not differ between groups. A moderate but significant shortening of TCRB CDR3 length was observed in type 1 diabetes patients in all four CD4+ subsets. PCR might favor shorter templates, but patient and control samples were amplified and corrected together, so any skew would affect both groups equally. Because the HLA sub-analyses included only small numbers of individuals, any influence of HLA type on TCRB rearrangement was left unresolved. Naive, central memory and regulatory TCRB repertoires appeared more similar among patients than among healthy donors.

Taken from cysteine to phenylalanine, the CDR3 has 15 residues. The CDR3 DNA has 45 bases and is translated from base 1. At the junction V is shortened by 5 bases and J by 3 bases, with 16 bases in between. From a lookup of the germline V gene, CDR1 and CDR2 are SGHAT and FQNNGV. The chain uses TRBV11-2 and TRBJ1-2, and TRBD1 may be the D gene, going by 5 matching bases. This TCR was recovered from a man younger than 40 with type 1 diabetes. The specimen sequenced was central memory CD4+ T cells from blood. For the CDR3, the sequence is CASSPLSGPDYGYTF. The DNA reads as follows: TGTGCCAGCAGCCCCTTGTCGGGGCCGGACTATGGCTACACCTTC. Here the CDR3 is joined to the reference TRBV11-2 and TRBJ1-2 genes, and the full variable domain is: EAGVAQSPRYKIIEKRQSVAFWCNPISGHATLYWYQQILGQGPKLLIQFQNNGVVDDSQLPKDRFSAERLKGVDSTLKIQPAKLEDSAVYLCASSPLSGPDYGYTFGSGTRLTVV.